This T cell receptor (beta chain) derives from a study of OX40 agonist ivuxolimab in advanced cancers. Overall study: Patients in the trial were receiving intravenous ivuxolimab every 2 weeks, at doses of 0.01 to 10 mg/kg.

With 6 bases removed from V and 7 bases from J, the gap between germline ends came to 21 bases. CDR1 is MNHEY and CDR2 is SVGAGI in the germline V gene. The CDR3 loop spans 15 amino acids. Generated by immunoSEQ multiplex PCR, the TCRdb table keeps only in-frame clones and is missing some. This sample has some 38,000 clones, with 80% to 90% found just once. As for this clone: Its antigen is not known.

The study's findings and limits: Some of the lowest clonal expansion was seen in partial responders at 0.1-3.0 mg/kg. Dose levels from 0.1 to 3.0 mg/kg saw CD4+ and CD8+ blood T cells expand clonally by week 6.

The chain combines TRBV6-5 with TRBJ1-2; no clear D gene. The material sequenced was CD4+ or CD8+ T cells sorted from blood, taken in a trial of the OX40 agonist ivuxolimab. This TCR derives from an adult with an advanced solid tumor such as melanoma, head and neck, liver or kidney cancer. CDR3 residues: CASSPLASPAGGYTF. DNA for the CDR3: TGTGCCAGCAGCCCCCTGGCCTCCCCTGCGGGTGGCTACACCTTC.